This TCR beta chain comes out of a study of shared clonotypes between healthy human individuals. Study results and limitations: Memory subsets had estimated richness that was generally smaller than that of naive subsets. Rarefaction revealed incomplete sorted-subset sequencing despite large depth.

At the deep level, the assay was run. Sequencing was performed with immunoSEQ multiplex PCR; in TCRdb, only in-frame clones are kept and a portion is missing. The profile shows some 500,000 clones, around 96% of them singletons. There were only Caucasian adults among the donors, and all lived in Nashville, Tennessee. On this clone: Its specificity is unknown.

This receptor was taken from a woman between 25 and 40 years old in good health. Material: naive CD4+ T cells sorted from blood. Noted subset: CD45RA+ positively selected.

In nucleotides, the CDR3 is TGCAGCGCCGTAGCGGGAGGATCCTACGAGCAGTACTTC. As protein: CSAVAGGSYEQYF. The chain uses TRBV29-1 and TRBJ2-7; 10 nucleotides match TRBD2. Germline assignment: CDR1 SQVTM and CDR2 ANQGSEA. After removal of 7 bases from V and 1 base from J, the junction contained 4 bases not matched to a gene. The CDR3 has 13 amino acids.